The clone carrying this TCR beta chain was observed many times. The antigen remains undetermined. Template switching by 5'RACE produced TCR cDNA, adding a universal primer site and UMIs. TCRdb reprocessed the 5' RACE reads via MiXCR and lists one record per CDR3 protein. The sample contains 100,000 to 150,000 distinct CDR3 sequences, under 8.5% of which appear only once. Germline V gene sequence: CDR1 ENHRY, CDR2 SYGVKD. The CDR3 contains 14 residues. The J segment lost 5 bases and the V segment lost 4 bases, leaving 1 base of the junction unmatched. This sample is part of a study of T cells after yellow fever vaccination. Notes on the study in general: The CD4 compartment and the CD8 compartment contained a small share of clonotypes in common.

The sample here was CD4+ T cells sorted from PBMCs, taken approximately 11 days after the first yellow fever vaccination. The clonotype comes from a man aged 18-30 years who received the YFV17D yellow fever vaccine. This chain connects TRBV10-3 to TRBJ2-1, with TRBD2 matching over 11 bases. This CDR3 is CAISGLAGNNEQFF. The CDR3, as DNA: TGTGCCATCAGTGGACTAGCGGGGAACAATGAGCAGTTCTTC.